These 11 T cell receptor beta chains were sequenced from one sample in a study of Ad26.COV2.S vaccination and SARS-CoV-2 variants. Libraries were prepared by immunoSEQ multiplex PCR; TCRdb keeps only in-frame clonotypes and omits some of them. Altogether a few hundred thousand clones are present, around 90% being singletons, with the ten largest covering about 3%. Described treatment: roughly 19 received Ad26.COV2.S at low or high dose, single or two shots; roughly 5 received placebo; per-sample allocation not given. Material that was analyzed had been drawn on day 63 after the first vaccine or placebo injection. This material consisted of peripheral blood, taken in a trial of Ad26.COV2.S vaccine versus placebo. The source is a person aged 18-65 years who received the Ad26.COV2.S COVID-19 vaccine or a placebo.

V is TRBV4-3 and J is TRBJ1-5; a weak D match, TRBD1 (5 bases). Germline lookup yields CDR1 LGHNA and CDR2 YSLEER. V was shortened by 2 bases and J by 7 bases, with 12 bases between the two germline ends. The length of the CDR3 is 14 residues. CDR3: CASSQLRGTQPQHF. Written as DNA, the CDR3 is TGCGCCAGCAGCCAATTGCGGGGGACCCAGCCCCAGCATTTT.

This chain uses TRBV9 with TRBJ2-7; 7 bases line up with TRBD1. The CDR3 consists of 15 residues. Germline loops: CDR1 SGDLS, CDR2 YYNGEE. V was clipped by 0 bases and J by 3 bases; unmatched bases: 6. In nucleotides, the CDR3 is TGTGCCAGCAGCGTAGCCGGGACAGCGATCTACGAGCAGTACTTC. Its protein product is CASSVAGTAIYEQYF.

The chain joins TRBV2 to TRBJ1-1; D not certain. V lost 7 bases and J lost 4, with 16 bases in between. The CDR3 contains 14 residues. The germline CDR1 and CDR2 sequences are SNHLY and FYNNEI. The CDR3 reads CASTQAGVGTEAFF. In nucleotides, the CDR3 is TGTGCCAGCACCCAGGCTGGGGTGGGCACTGAAGCTTTCTTT.

This chain links TRBV7-6 with TRBJ1-1; weak D call: TRBD1 (6 bases). Germline V CDR1 and CDR2: SGHVS, FNYEAQ. The CDR3 has 15 amino acids. With 5 bases removed from V and 0 bases from J, the gap between germline ends came to 13 bases. The CDR3 DNA reads TGTGCCAGCAGCCCAGGAGGGGGGATGAACACTGAAGCTTTCTTT. Encoded protein: CASSPGGGMNTEAFF.

The CDR3 nucleotides are TGCGCCAGCACCCCTCCCGGCGGCGGGCTAAACATTCAGTACTTC. It specifies CASTPPGGGLNIQYF. The chain couples TRBV10-2 to TRBJ2-4; D might be TRBD2 (5 bases). V was cut by 7 bases and J by 6 bases, with 19 bases left in between. CDR3 length equals 15 residues. Germline CDR1 is WSHSY and CDR2 is SAAADI.

The chain employs TRBV14 and TRBJ1-3; D perhaps matches TRBD1 (6 bases). CDR1 and CDR2 from the germline V gene are SGHDN and FVKESK. The CDR3 contains 16 residues. The ends were cut back, 4 bases at V and 0 bases at J, with 13 bases in the middle. The CDR3, as DNA: TGTGCCAGCAGCCGTCTCCAGGGGTCCTCTGGAAACACCATATATTTT. It is translated as CASSRLQGSSGNTIYF.

The chain uses TRBV7-9 and TRBJ2-2; no definite D call. From germline, CDR1 is SEHNR and CDR2 FQNEAQ (reference sequence). Trimming took 4 bases from V and 6 from J, leaving 21 bases between them. The CDR3 extends over 17 amino acids. The CDR3 DNA is TGTGCCAGCAGCTCCCCCCTTGAGACCCATAGGGCCGGGGAGCTGTTTTTT. It codes for CASSSPLETHRAGELFF.

This clone has only a few counts. The chain uses TRBV4-1 and TRBJ1-4; no clear D gene. Trimming took 2 bases from V and 5 from J, leaving 9 bases between them. Per germline, CDR1 MGHRA and CDR2 YSYEKL. This CDR3 is 14 amino acids long. The DNA for the CDR3 is TGCGCCAGCAGCCAACCCAGGAAGAATGAAAAACTGTTTTTT. Its protein is CASSQPRKNEKLFF.

In its sample, this clone was seen once. This chain's CDR3 is CASSYGGDSYTDTQYF. The DNA for the CDR3 is TGTGCCAGCAGTTATGGGGGGGACAGCTACACAGATACGCAGTATTTT. The chain recombines TRBV6-5 with TRBJ2-3; the D call may be TRBD1 or TRBD2 (7 bases each). CDR1 and CDR2 (germline): MNHEY, SVGAGI. The CDR3 runs to 16 residues. V shed 3 bases and J shed 2 bases, with 15 bases lying between them.

The genes are TRBV7-9 and TRBJ1-2; no clear D. This CDR3 region has 14 residues. Germline CDR1 SEHNR, CDR2 FQNEAQ (reference sequence). Deletions cut 1 base from V and 6 bases from J, with 12 bases between. The CDR3 protein is CASSLENTVHGYTF. The CDR3 nucleotides read TGTGCCAGCAGCTTAGAAAACACAGTACATGGCTACACCTTC. Full variable domain (missing parts from reference TRBV7-9 and TRBJ1-2): DTGVSQNPRHKITKRGQNVTFRCDPISEHNRLYWYRQTLGQGPEFLTYFQNEAQLEKSRLLSDRFSAERPKGSFSTLEIQRTEQGDSAMYLCASSLENTVHGYTFGSGTRLTVV.

This chain connects TRBV13 to TRBJ2-2, with D perhaps TRBD1 (6 bases). CDR3 length equals 22 residues. Trimming cost V 4 bases and J 5 bases, with 35 bases left between them. Per germline, CDR1 PRHDT and CDR2 FYEKMQ (reference sequence). CDR3 region: CASSSVGATVHPPRFKTGELFF. CDR3 coding DNA: TGTGCCAGCAGCTCCGTGGGGGCGACAGTACACCCCCCCCGATTCAAGACCGGGGAGCTGTTTTTT.